This record looks at one T cell receptor (beta chain) sequence and its context. The antigen is undetermined. The record originates from a study of T cell responses to AZD1222 COVID-19 vaccine. Study summary: Whether given at about 4 or about 12 weeks, second doses were pooled. Findings and caveats of the study: White British people made up most donors, females outnumbered males, and clonal diversity was possibly underestimated.

Germline V gene data show CDR1 as SGHAT and CDR2 as FQNNGV. The length of the CDR3 is 16 residues. V gave up 1 base and J gave up 0 bases, with 10 bases separating them. Some clones are missing from TCRdb's copy, which holds only in-frame ones; the method was immunoSEQ multiplex PCR. The table shows under 95,000 clones, with about nine tenths occurring only once. The V and J genes are TRBV11-2 and TRBJ1-5; a weak D match, TRBD1 (6 bases). The sequence came from an adult in good health. The sample in question was peripheral blood, obtained on day 0 of AZD1222 vaccination. The CDR3 loop is CASSLAGGYSNQPQHF. The CDR3 nucleotides read TGTGCCAGCAGCTTAGCTGGGGGCTATAGCAATCAGCCCCAGCATTTT.